This T cell receptor (beta chain) was profiled in a study of CD8+CD57+ T cells in acquired aplastic anemia. Study at large: Mean yield of DNA from sorted CD4+ and CD8+ cells was approximately 3 ug.

This clonotype was seen ten or more times. Genomic DNA was employed as the template in profiling TCR beta VDJ and CDR3. MiXCR was run by TCRdb on the reads, yielding one entry per CDR3 protein. The sample contains 200,000 to 250,000 distinct CDR3 sequences, almost 35% of which appear only once. The sequenced sample consisted of sorted CD4+, CD8+, or CD8+CD57+ T cells (not recorded which) from PBMCs. The receptor comes from a human donor in good health, serving as a control.

The CDR3 coding sequence is TGCGCCAGCAGCCAGACCCACGGACCATATGGCTACACCTTC. It translates to CASSQTHGPYGYTF. The chain couples TRBV4-1 to TRBJ1-2, with D unclear. V lost 3 bases, J lost 5 bases, and 13 bases lay in between. Germline values: CDR1 MGHRA, CDR2 YSYEKL. This CDR3 has 14 amino acids.